These T cell receptor beta chains were read from a single sample in a study of CD8 T cells in ankylosing spondylitis. TCRdb re-called the 5' RACE reads through MiXCR, storing one row per CDR3 protein. The sample comprises more than 600,000 distinct CDR3 sequences, around 20% of which are singletons, and 15% to 20% rests with the top ten. The source material was blood, either unsorted or a sorted T cell fraction (not recorded which). The receptors originated from a male donor with ankylosing spondylitis. CDR3s include the opening cysteine and the closing phenylalanine or tryptophan. A D gene is named only where the DNA matches it firmly. Not every row has a clone size; where given, it reads once, few, many or a size class.

J gene: TRBJ2-7; clone size: many; V gene: TRBV3-1; D gene: NA; CDR3 length: 14; CDR3 protein: CASSLGPSLGEQYF; CDR3 DNA: TGTGCCAGCAGCCTCGGTCCTAGCCTAGGCGAGCAGTACTTC
J gene: TRBJ2-5; clone size: NA; V gene: TRBV20-1; D gene: NA; CDR3 length: 17; CDR3 protein: CSATTSRRLAVQETQYF; CDR3 DNA: TGCAGTGCTACCACCTCCCGCCGGCTAGCTGTCCAAGAGACCCAGTACTTC
J gene: TRBJ2-5; clone size: NA; V gene: TRBV12-3/TRBV12-4; D gene: NA; CDR3 length: 14; CDR3 protein: CASSLLLDRETQYF; CDR3 DNA: TGTGCCAGCAGTTTATTGTTGGACAGAGAGACCCAGTACTTC
J gene: TRBJ1-1; clone size: NA; V gene: TRBV12-5; D gene: NA; CDR3 length: 13; CDR3 protein: CASGLVQTPEAFF; CDR3 DNA: TGTGCTAGTGGTTTGGTACAGACGCCTGAAGCTTTCTTT
J gene: TRBJ2-5; clone size: few; V gene: TRBV29-1; D gene: NA; CDR3 length: 16; CDR3 protein: CSVEDRRTAIQETQYF; CDR3 DNA: TGCAGCGTTGAAGATCGTAGAACAGCCATCCAAGAGACCCAGTACTTC
J gene: TRBJ2-3; clone size: NA; V gene: TRBV3-1; D gene: NA; CDR3 length: 15; CDR3 protein: CASSLIPGSTDTQYF; CDR3 DNA: TGTGCCAGCAGCCTCATTCCGGGGTCCACAGATACGCAGTATTTT
J gene: TRBJ2-1; clone size: once; V gene: TRBV7-3; D gene: TRBD2; CDR3 length: 15; CDR3 protein: CASSLGTSYHNEQFF; CDR3 DNA: TGTGCCAGCAGCTTGGGGACTAGCTACCACAATGAGCAGTTCTTC
J gene: TRBJ2-7; clone size: few; V gene: TRBV27; D gene: NA; CDR3 length: 13; CDR3 protein: CASSLGSGAEQYF; CDR3 DNA: TGTGCCAGCAGTCTAGGGTCCGGGGCTGAGCAGTACTTC
J gene: TRBJ2-7; clone size: NA; V gene: TRBV27; D gene: NA; CDR3 length: 13; CDR3 protein: CASRISARYEQYF; CDR3 DNA: TGTGCCAGCAGGATCTCTGCGCGTTACGAGCAGTACTTC
J gene: TRBJ1-3; clone size: NA; V gene: TRBV20-1; D gene: NA; CDR3 length: 14; CDR3 protein: CSAQGDSSGNTIYF; CDR3 DNA: TGCAGTGCCCAAGGGGACTCTTCGGGAAACACCATATATTTT
J gene: TRBJ2-2; clone size: NA; V gene: TRBV24-1; D gene: TRBD2; CDR3 length: 13; CDR3 protein: CANRGVNTGELFF; CDR3 DNA: TGTGCCAACCGGGGGGTGAACACCGGGGAGCTGTTTTTT
J gene: TRBJ1-1; clone size: NA; V gene: TRBV20-1; D gene: NA; CDR3 length: 14; CDR3 protein: CSASPSRGGTEAFF; CDR3 DNA: TGCAGTGCTAGTCCTAGCAGGGGTGGGACTGAAGCTTTCTTT
J gene: TRBJ2-1; clone size: NA; V gene: TRBV20-1; D gene: NA; CDR3 length: 13; CDR3 protein: CSARDGGDNEQFF; CDR3 DNA: TGCAGTGCTAGAGATGGTGGGGATAATGAGCAGTTCTTC
J gene: TRBJ2-2; clone size: few; V gene: TRBV24-1; D gene: TRBD1; CDR3 length: 17; CDR3 protein: CATSDRRQGRGTGELFF; CDR3 DNA: TGTGCCACCAGTGACCGTCGACAGGGACGGGGCACCGGGGAGCTGTTTTTT
J gene: TRBJ2-1; clone size: NA; V gene: TRBV4-1; D gene: NA; CDR3 length: 17; CDR3 protein: CASSPTGTESLWGEQFF; CDR3 DNA: TGCGCCAGCAGCCCAACCGGGACCGAGAGTCTTTGGGGTGAGCAGTTCTTC
J gene: TRBJ2-7; clone size: NA; V gene: TRBV20-1; D gene: NA; CDR3 length: 13; CDR3 protein: CSASSGSDYEQYF; CDR3 DNA: TGCAGTGCTAGTTCTGGGTCGGATTACGAGCAGTACTTC
J gene: TRBJ1-4; clone size: few; V gene: TRBV5-5; D gene: NA; CDR3 length: 15; CDR3 protein: CASSLTGTVNEKLFF; CDR3 DNA: TGTGCCAGCAGCTTGACCGGGACCGTTAATGAAAAACTGTTTTTT
J gene: TRBJ1-5; clone size: few; V gene: TRBV7-2; D gene: NA; CDR3 length: 15; CDR3 protein: CASSLPTGNNQPQHF; CDR3 DNA: TGTGCCAGCAGCCTACCGACAGGCAACAATCAGCCCCAGCATTTT
J gene: TRBJ2-7; clone size: many; V gene: TRBV20-1; D gene: TRBD2; CDR3 length: 15; CDR3 protein: CSAAMSGGGSYEQYF; CDR3 DNA: TGCAGTGCCGCCATGTCGGGGGGTGGCTCCTACGAGCAGTACTTC
J gene: TRBJ1-4; clone size: few; V gene: TRBV2; D gene: NA; CDR3 length: 17; CDR3 protein: CASSEALRLPANEKLFF; CDR3 DNA: TGTGCCAGCAGTGAAGCGCTTCGGCTGCCAGCTAATGAAAAACTGTTTTTT
J gene: TRBJ2-1; clone size: many; V gene: TRBV3-2; D gene: NA; CDR3 length: 18; CDR3 protein: CASSQGSGLAGMVDEQFF; CDR3 DNA: TGTGCCAGCAGCCAAGGGTCTGGACTAGCGGGAATGGTCGATGAGCAGTTCTTC
J gene: TRBJ2-1; clone size: NA; V gene: TRBV20-1; D gene: TRBD2; CDR3 length: 13; CDR3 protein: CSAPSGNVNEQFF; CDR3 DNA: TGCAGTGCTCCCAGCGGGAATGTTAATGAGCAGTTCTTC
J gene: TRBJ2-4; clone size: NA; V gene: TRBV6-1; D gene: NA; CDR3 length: 16; CDR3 protein: CASKPAGTLAKNIQYF; CDR3 DNA: TGTGCCAGCAAGCCCGCCGGCACCTTAGCCAAAAACATTCAGTACTTC
J gene: TRBJ2-1; clone size: once; V gene: TRBV6-1; D gene: NA; CDR3 length: 13; CDR3 protein: CARPPGASREQFF; CDR3 DNA: TGTGCCAGACCCCCAGGGGCGTCACGCGAGCAGTTCTTC
J gene: TRBJ2-5; clone size: few; V gene: TRBV24-1; D gene: TRBD1; CDR3 length: 16; CDR3 protein: CATSEPGTGSQETQYF; CDR3 DNA: TGTGCCACCAGTGAGCCCGGGACAGGGTCACAAGAGACCCAGTACTTC
J gene: TRBJ2-3; clone size: NA; V gene: TRBV29-1; D gene: NA; CDR3 length: 15; CDR3 protein: CSVEEGLHRTDTQYF; CDR3 DNA: TGCAGCGTTGAAGAAGGACTCCATCGGACAGATACGCAGTATTTT
J gene: TRBJ1-1; clone size: NA; V gene: TRBV27; D gene: NA; CDR3 length: 14; CDR3 protein: CASRTGGMNTEAFF; CDR3 DNA: TGTGCCAGCAGGACCGGAGGCATGAACACTGAAGCTTTCTTT
J gene: TRBJ1-1; clone size: few; V gene: TRBV6-1; D gene: NA; CDR3 length: 14; CDR3 protein: CASSEGTLNTEAFF; CDR3 DNA: TGTGCCAGCAGTGAGGGGACCTTGAACACTGAAGCTTTCTTT
J gene: TRBJ2-1; clone size: many; V gene: TRBV20-1; D gene: TRBD2; CDR3 length: 14; CDR3 protein: CSAPSGRAYNEQFF; CDR3 DNA: TGCAGTGCCCCTAGCGGGAGGGCCTACAATGAGCAGTTCTTC
J gene: TRBJ1-2; clone size: NA; V gene: TRBV6-5; D gene: TRBD1; CDR3 length: 16; CDR3 protein: CASSFTGGQGASGYTF; CDR3 DNA: TGTGCCAGCAGTTTCACGGGGGGACAGGGGGCCTCCGGCTACACCTTC
J gene: TRBJ2-7; clone size: NA; V gene: TRBV18; D gene: NA; CDR3 length: 12; CDR3 protein: CASSPVTYEQYF; CDR3 DNA: TGTGCCAGCTCACCGGTAACCTACGAGCAGTACTTC
J gene: TRBJ1-1; clone size: many; V gene: TRBV25-1; D gene: NA; CDR3 length: 15; CDR3 protein: CASSEQGFVNTEAFF; CDR3 DNA: TGTGCCAGCAGTGAACAGGGATTTGTGAACACTGAAGCTTTCTTT
J gene: TRBJ2-1; clone size: few; V gene: TRBV3-1; D gene: NA; CDR3 length: 17; CDR3 protein: CASSQGPEAVSYNEQFF; CDR3 DNA: TGTGCCAGCAGCCAAGGTCCCGAAGCGGTCTCCTACAATGAGCAGTTCTTC
J gene: TRBJ2-3; clone size: NA; V gene: TRBV20-1; D gene: TRBD2; CDR3 length: 13; CDR3 protein: CSVRDYSTDTQYF; CDR3 DNA: TGCAGTGTTCGGGACTACAGCACAGATACGCAGTATTTT
J gene: TRBJ2-4; clone size: NA; V gene: TRBV5-1; D gene: NA; CDR3 length: 14; CDR3 protein: CASSLATIPNIQYF; CDR3 DNA: TGCGCCAGCAGCTTGGCAACGATACCAAACATTCAGTACTTC
J gene: TRBJ1-1; clone size: few; V gene: TRBV12-3/TRBV12-4; D gene: TRBD1; CDR3 length: 15; CDR3 protein: CASAHSTGRFTEAFF; CDR3 DNA: TGTGCCAGCGCTCATTCGACAGGGCGTTTCACTGAAGCTTTCTTT
J gene: TRBJ2-6; clone size: NA; V gene: TRBV7-9; D gene: NA; CDR3 length: 15; CDR3 protein: CASSLGETGANVLTF; CDR3 DNA: TGTGCCAGCAGCTTAGGCGAAACTGGGGCCAACGTCCTGACTTTC
J gene: TRBJ2-3; clone size: NA; V gene: TRBV5-6; D gene: NA; CDR3 length: 15; CDR3 protein: CASTNLAWGTDTQYF; CDR3 DNA: TGTGCCAGCACCAACTTAGCCTGGGGCACAGATACGCAGTATTTT
J gene: TRBJ2-7; clone size: few; V gene: TRBV5-1; D gene: NA; CDR3 length: 17; CDR3 protein: CASSSRGQEAMTYEQYF; CDR3 DNA: TGCGCCAGCAGCTCCCGGGGCCAGGAAGCGATGACCTACGAGCAGTACTTC
J gene: TRBJ2-7; clone size: few; V gene: TRBV12-3/TRBV12-4; D gene: NA; CDR3 length: 15; CDR3 protein: CASSRTGPNSYEQYF; CDR3 DNA: TGTGCCAGCAGCCGGACGGGGCCCAATTCCTACGAGCAGTACTTC
J gene: TRBJ2-2; clone size: NA; V gene: TRBV7-9; D gene: NA; CDR3 length: 17; CDR3 protein: CASSDQPHRVDTGELFF; CDR3 DNA: TGTGCCAGCAGCGACCAACCCCACAGGGTTGACACCGGGGAGCTGTTTTTT
J gene: TRBJ1-5; clone size: NA; V gene: TRBV15; D gene: NA; CDR3 length: 15; CDR3 protein: CATSHTRDSNQPQHF; CDR3 DNA: TGTGCCACCAGCCATACTCGGGACAGCAATCAGCCCCAGCATTTT
J gene: TRBJ2-5; clone size: few; V gene: TRBV7-9; D gene: NA; CDR3 length: 16; CDR3 protein: CASSPRDIGYQETQYF; CDR3 DNA: TGTGCCAGCAGTCCCCGGGACATTGGGTACCAAGAGACCCAGTACTTC
J gene: TRBJ1-3; clone size: NA; V gene: TRBV9; D gene: TRBD1; CDR3 length: 17; CDR3 protein: CASSASGTGGSGNTIYF; CDR3 DNA: TGTGCCAGCAGCGCCTCCGGGACAGGGGGCTCTGGAAACACCATATATTTT
J gene: TRBJ2-2; clone size: NA; V gene: TRBV19; D gene: TRBD2; CDR3 length: 16; CDR3 protein: CASTPGLAQNTGELFF; CDR3 DNA: TGTGCCAGTACCCCGGGACTAGCGCAGAACACCGGGGAGCTGTTTTTT
J gene: TRBJ2-5; clone size: few; V gene: TRBV24-1; D gene: TRBD2; CDR3 length: 15; CDR3 protein: CATSDGWGGEETQYF; CDR3 DNA: TGTGCCACCAGTGATGGGTGGGGAGGGGAGGAGACCCAGTACTTC
J gene: TRBJ1-1; clone size: NA; V gene: TRBV19; D gene: NA; CDR3 length: 13; CDR3 protein: CASSPHRDTEAFF; CDR3 DNA: TGTGCCAGTAGTCCCCACAGGGACACTGAAGCTTTCTTT
J gene: TRBJ2-3; clone size: many; V gene: TRBV6-4; D gene: TRBD2; CDR3 length: 15; CDR3 protein: CASSQTSGGTDTQYF; CDR3 DNA: TGTGCCAGCAGTCAGACTAGCGGGGGAACAGATACGCAGTATTTT